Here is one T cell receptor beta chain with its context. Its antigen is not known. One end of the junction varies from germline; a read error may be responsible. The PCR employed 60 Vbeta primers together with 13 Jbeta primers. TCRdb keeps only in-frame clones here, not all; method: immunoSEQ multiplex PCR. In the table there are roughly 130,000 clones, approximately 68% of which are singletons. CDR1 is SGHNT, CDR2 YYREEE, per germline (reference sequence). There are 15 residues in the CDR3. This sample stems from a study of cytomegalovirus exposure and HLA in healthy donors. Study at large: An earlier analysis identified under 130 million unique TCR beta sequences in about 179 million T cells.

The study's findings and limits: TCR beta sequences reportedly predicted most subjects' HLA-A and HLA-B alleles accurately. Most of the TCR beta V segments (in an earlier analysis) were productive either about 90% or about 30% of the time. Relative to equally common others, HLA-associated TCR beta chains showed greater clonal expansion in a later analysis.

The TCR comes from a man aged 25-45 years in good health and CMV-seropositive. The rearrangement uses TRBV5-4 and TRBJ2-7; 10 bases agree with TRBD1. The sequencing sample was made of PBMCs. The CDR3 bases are TGTGCCAGCAGCCCGGCGGGACAGGGGACCTACGCGCAGTACTTC. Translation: CASSPAGQGTYAQYF.